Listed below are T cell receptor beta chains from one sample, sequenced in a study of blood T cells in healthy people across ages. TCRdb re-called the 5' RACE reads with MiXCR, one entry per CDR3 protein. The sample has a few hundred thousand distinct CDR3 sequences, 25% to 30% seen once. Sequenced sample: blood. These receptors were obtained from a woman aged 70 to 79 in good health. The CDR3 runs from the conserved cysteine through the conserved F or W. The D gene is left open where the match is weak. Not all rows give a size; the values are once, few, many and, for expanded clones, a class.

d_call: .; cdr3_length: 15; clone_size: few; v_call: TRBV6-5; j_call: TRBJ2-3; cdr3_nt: TGTGCCAGCAGTTACTCGTCCAGGGGCCGGGATACGCAGTATTTT; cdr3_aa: CASSYSSRGRDTQYF
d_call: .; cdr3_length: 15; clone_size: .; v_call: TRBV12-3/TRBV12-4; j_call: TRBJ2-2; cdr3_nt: TGTGCCAGCACCCCTCGAGGGGGTCCGACCGGGGAGCTGTTTTTT; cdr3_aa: CASTPRGGPTGELFF
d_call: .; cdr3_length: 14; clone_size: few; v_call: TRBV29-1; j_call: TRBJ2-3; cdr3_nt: TGCAGCGTTGAAGATCCGGTGGGGACAGATACGCAGTATTTT; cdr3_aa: CSVEDPVGTDTQYF
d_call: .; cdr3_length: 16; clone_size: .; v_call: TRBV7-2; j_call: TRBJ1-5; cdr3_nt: TGTGCCAGCAGCTTAAGACTAACGGTTAGCAATCAGCCCCAGCATTTT; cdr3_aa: CASSLRLTVSNQPQHF
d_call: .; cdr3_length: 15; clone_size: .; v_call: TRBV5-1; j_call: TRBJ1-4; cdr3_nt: TGCGCCAGCAGCTTGACGAAAGGAACTAATGAAAAACTGTTTTTT; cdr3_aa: CASSLTKGTNEKLFF
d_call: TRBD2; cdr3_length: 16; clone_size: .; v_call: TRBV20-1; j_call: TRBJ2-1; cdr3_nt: TGCAGTGCTAGCCGTCCTAGCGGGGGCCCCAACAATGAGCAGTTCTTC; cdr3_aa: CSASRPSGGPNNEQFF
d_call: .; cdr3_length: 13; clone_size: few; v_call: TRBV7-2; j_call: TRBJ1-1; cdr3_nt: TGTGCCAGCTCGAACGAGGGGTACACTGAAGCTTTCTTT; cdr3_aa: CASSNEGYTEAFF
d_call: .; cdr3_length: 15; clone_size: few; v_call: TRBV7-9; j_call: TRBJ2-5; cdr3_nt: TGTGCCAGCAGCTCAATGGGGGCGGTAGGGGAGACCCAGTACTTC; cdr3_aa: CASSSMGAVGETQYF
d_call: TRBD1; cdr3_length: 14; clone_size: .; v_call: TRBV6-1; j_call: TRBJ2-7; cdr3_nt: TGTGCCAGCAAGCGGGACAGGGACTTCTACGAGCAGTACTTC; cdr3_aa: CASKRDRDFYEQYF
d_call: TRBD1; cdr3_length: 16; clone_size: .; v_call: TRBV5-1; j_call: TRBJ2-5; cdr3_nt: TGCGCCAGCAGCTTGAGTACAGGGGGCAACCAAGAGACCCAGTACTTC; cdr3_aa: CASSLSTGGNQETQYF
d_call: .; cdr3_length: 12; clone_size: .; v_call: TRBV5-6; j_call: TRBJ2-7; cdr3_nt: TGTGCCAGCAGCCCAACGGCAGGGGAGCAGTACTTC; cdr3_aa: CASSPTAGEQYF
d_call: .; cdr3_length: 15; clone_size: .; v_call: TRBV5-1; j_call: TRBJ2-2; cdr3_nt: TGCGCCAGCAGCGCCTTAGCGGCTCACACCGGGGAGCTGTTTTTT; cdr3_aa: CASSALAAHTGELFF
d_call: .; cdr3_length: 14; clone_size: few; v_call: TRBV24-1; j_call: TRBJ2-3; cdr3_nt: TGTGCCACCAGTGATCCCACCGGGGGAGATACGCAGTATTTT; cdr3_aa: CATSDPTGGDTQYF
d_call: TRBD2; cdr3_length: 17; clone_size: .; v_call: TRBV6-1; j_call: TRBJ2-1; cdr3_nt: TGTGCCAGGGGGGCAGCGGGGGGTCGGAGCTCCTACAATGAGCAGTTCTTC; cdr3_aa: CARGAAGGRSSYNEQFF
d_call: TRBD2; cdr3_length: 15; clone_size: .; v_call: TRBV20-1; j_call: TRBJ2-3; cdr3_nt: TGCAGTGCCAGTGGGGGGAGGGGCGCACCAGATACGCAGTATTTT; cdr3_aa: CSASGGRGAPDTQYF
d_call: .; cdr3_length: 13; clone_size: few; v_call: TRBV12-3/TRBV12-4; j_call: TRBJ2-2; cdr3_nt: TGTGCCAGCAGTTCGTCGGACACCGGGGAGCTGTTTTTT; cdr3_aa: CASSSSDTGELFF
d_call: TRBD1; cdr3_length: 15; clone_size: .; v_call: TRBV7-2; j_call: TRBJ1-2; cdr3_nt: TGTGCCAGCAGCAACCAACCGGGACAGGGAGGTGGCTACACCTTC; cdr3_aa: CASSNQPGQGGGYTF
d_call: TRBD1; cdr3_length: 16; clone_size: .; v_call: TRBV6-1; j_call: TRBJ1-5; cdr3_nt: TGTGCCAGCAGCCCCGGGACAGGACGAAGCAATCAGCCCCAGCATTTT; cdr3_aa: CASSPGTGRSNQPQHF
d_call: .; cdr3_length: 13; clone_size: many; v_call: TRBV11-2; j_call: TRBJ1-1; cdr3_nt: TGTGCCAGCAGCTTAGATCGAGGGGCCTCGGCTTTCTTT; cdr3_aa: CASSLDRGASAFF
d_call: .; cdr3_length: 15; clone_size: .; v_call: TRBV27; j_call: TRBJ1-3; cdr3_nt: TGTGCCAGCAAGATAGACGGTCGGCCTGGAAACACCATATATTTT; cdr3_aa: CASKIDGRPGNTIYF
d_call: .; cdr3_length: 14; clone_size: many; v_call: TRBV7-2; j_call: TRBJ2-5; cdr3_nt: TGTGCCAGCAGCTTAAGACGGAACCAAGAGACCCAGTACTTC; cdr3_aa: CASSLRRNQETQYF
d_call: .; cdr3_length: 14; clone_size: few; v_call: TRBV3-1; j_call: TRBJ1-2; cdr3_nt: TGTGCCAGCAGCCAGTGGGAAGGGGGACATGGCTACACCTTC; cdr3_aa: CASSQWEGGHGYTF
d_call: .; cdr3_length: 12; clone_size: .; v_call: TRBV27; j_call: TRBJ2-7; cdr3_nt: TGTGCCAGCACGTCAGCCTTCTACGAGCAGTACTTC; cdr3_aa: CASTSAFYEQYF
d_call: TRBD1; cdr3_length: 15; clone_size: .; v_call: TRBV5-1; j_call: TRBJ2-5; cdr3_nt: TGCGCCAGCAGCCGAGGGACAGGGTTACAAGAGACCCAGTACTTC; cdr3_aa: CASSRGTGLQETQYF
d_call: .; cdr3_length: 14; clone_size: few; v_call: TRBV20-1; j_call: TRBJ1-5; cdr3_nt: TGCAGTGCTAGGACAGCCCTCGCCGGTCAGCCCCAGCATTTT; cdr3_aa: CSARTALAGQPQHF
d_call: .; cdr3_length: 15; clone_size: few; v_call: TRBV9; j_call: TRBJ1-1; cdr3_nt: TGTGCCAGCAGCGTAGCTCCCGGGGGCAACACTGAAGCTTTCTTT; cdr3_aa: CASSVAPGGNTEAFF
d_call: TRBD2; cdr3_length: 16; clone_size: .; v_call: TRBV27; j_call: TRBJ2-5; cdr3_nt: TGTGCCAGCACAGAGAATCCGGGACTAGCGGAAGAGACCCAGTACTTC; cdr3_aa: CASTENPGLAEETQYF
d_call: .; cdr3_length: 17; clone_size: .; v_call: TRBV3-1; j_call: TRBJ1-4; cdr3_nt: TGTGCCAGCAGCCAAGTCGTGGGTTCTCCAACTAATGAAAAACTGTTTTTT; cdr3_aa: CASSQVVGSPTNEKLFF
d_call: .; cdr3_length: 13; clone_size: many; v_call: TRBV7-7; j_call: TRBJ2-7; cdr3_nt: TGTGCTAGCAGCTTGTCGGGGACCTACGAGCAGTACTTC; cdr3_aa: CASSLSGTYEQYF
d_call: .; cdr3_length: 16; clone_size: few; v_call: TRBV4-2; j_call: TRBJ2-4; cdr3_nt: TGTGCCAGCAGCCCCGCAGTATTAGGGGGGAGGGACATTCAGTACTTC; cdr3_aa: CASSPAVLGGRDIQYF
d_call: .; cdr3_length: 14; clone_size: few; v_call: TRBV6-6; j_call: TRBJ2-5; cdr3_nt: TGTGCCAGCAGTTACGGCAGGACTCAAGAGACCCAGTACTTC; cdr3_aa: CASSYGRTQETQYF
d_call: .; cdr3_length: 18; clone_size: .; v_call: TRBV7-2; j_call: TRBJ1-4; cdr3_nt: TGTGCCAGCAGCCTTGGCAGAAATCCGGACAAGCCTAATGAAAAACTGTTTTTT; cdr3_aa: CASSLGRNPDKPNEKLFF
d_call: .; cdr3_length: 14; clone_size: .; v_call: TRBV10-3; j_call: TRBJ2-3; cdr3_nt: TGTGCCATCGGCGGGACTGGCAACACAGATACGCAGTATTTT; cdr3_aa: CAIGGTGNTDTQYF
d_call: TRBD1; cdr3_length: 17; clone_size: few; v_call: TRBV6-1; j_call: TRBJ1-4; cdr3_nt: TGTGCCAGCAGTCGACAGGGAGTTGGATCAACAAATGAAAAACTGTTTTTT; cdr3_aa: CASSRQGVGSTNEKLFF
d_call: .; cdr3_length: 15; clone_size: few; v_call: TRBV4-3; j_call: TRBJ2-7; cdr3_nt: TGCGCCAGCAGCCAAGCAATATCGGGGATTAACGAGCAGTACTTC; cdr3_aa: CASSQAISGINEQYF
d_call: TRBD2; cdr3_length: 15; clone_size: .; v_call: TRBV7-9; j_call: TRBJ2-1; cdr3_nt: TGTGCCAGCAGCCCAGCGGGGGGTCGTTACAATGAGCAGTTCTTC; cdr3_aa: CASSPAGGRYNEQFF
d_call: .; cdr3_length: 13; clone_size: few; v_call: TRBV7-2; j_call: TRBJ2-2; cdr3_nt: TGTGCCAGCAGCCCGACCATCACCGGGGAGCTGTTTTTT; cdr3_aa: CASSPTITGELFF
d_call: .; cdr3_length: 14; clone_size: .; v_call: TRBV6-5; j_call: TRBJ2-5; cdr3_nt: TGTGCCAGCAGTTACGCCGGGAAACAAGAGACCCAGTACTTC; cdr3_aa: CASSYAGKQETQYF
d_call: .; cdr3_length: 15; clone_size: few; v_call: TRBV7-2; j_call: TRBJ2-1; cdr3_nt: TGTGCCAGCACCCTCCCTCTCCCAAAAGAAAATGAGCAGTTCTTC; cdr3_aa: CASTLPLPKENEQFF
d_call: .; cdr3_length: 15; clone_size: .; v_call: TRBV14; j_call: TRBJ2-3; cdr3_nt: TGTGCCAGCAGCTTAGGAAGCTCGAAGGGGGATACGCAGTATTTT; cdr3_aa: CASSLGSSKGDTQYF
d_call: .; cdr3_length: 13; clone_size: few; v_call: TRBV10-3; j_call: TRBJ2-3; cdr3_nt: TGTGCCATCAGAGAAGCTCGCACAGATACGCAGTATTTT; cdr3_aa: CAIREARTDTQYF
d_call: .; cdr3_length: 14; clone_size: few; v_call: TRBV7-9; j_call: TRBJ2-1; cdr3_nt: TGTGCCAGCAGCTTTATCCAAGGGTCCAGTGAGCAGTTCTTC; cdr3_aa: CASSFIQGSSEQFF
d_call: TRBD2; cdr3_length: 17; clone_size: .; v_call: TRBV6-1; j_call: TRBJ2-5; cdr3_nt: TGTGCCAGCACCCCTCGAAGGACTCCGGCTAGCGGGGAGACCCAGTACTTC; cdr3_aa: CASTPRRTPASGETQYF
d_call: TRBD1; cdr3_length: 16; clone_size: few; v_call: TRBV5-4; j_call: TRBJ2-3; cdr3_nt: TGTGCCAGCAGCTCACAACAGGGGGCGGACACAGATACGCAGTATTTT; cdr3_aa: CASSSQQGADTDTQYF
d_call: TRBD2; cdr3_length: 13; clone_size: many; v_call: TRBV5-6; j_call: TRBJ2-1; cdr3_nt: TGTGCCAGCAGCATTCGACTAGCTAATGAGCAGTTCTTC; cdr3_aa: CASSIRLANEQFF